The table lists the clone carrying this T cell receptor (beta chain) with a few counts. The antigen remains unidentified. The sample originates from a study of T cell repertoires in cytomegalovirus infection. About the study: Based on public TCR beta signatures, there were indications of CMV infection and of a matching HLA type.

CDR1 and CDR2 from the germline V gene are SGHVT and SQSDAQ. There are 15 residues in the CDR3. V gave up 0 bases and J gave up 7 bases, with 15 bases separating them. MiXCR, run by TCRdb on the reads, gives a single entry per CDR3 protein. The top ten hold more than 40% of the sample, which has 570,000 or so distinct CDR3 sequences, almost 40% seen once. Study conclusions and caveats: Carriage of CMV together with the relevant HLA was identifiable through cumulative public TCR beta family frequency. Dominant in the ex vivo response were TCR beta clonotypes restricted by HLA-C and specific for CMV.

J is TRBJ1-2 and V is TRBV7-4, with TRBD1 as a possible D gene (5 bases). The origin of this receptor is a human donor in good health (CMV status not recorded). Some clones in this sample may be carry-over from other donors' samples. Sequences were derived from cultured PBMCs, sampled from culture after CMV antigen stimulation. The CDR3 here is CASSLARDGMSGYTF. CDR3 DNA sequence: TGTGCCAGCAGCTTAGCGCGGGACGGAATGAGTGGCTACACCTTC.